This TCR beta chain was captured by sequencing in a study of long-term antiretroviral therapy in people with HIV (dated by TCRdb to between 2020 and 2023). In terms of the full investigation: Collection of the earliest samples took place about a decade ahead of the 2015 WHO recommendation for immediate ART, at a time when ART was typically delayed until CD4 counts fell. A retrospective serial study tested whether changes in peripheral blood TRB repertoire composition and diversity were associated with ART initiation and durable HIV suppression. A total of about 180 cryopreserved PBMC samples were contributed to the cohort by 30 adults with confirmed HIV infection, with samples collected serially over a mean of about 6 years (range 1-12). Among the 30 or so participants with HIV, approximately 10 were female. No cross-contamination during QIAcube processing turned up in test extractions that ran a monoclonal T-cell line alongside 33 polyclonal samples. Overall study outcomes, separate from this receptor: Inferences about post-ART repertoire changes were limited because no data were available on ART adherence, viral resistance or therapy changes. Owing to limited PBMC availability, only the TCR beta chain was sequenced, without alpha chain pairing. A significant increase in TRB diversity was found to be associated with ART initiation, although TRB diversity was observed to remain significantly below that of transplant donor controls even after long-term ART. The samples span the years 2004 to 2017, and the ART regimens used may be less effective than current regimens. CDR3 length ranges in HIV repertoires were narrower than in controls, and network structure suggested an antigen-experienced repertoire with only a slight naive shift after ART. Unsorted PBMC were profiled instead of sorted CD4+ and CD8+ T cells because pre-ART samples had limited cell numbers. At every time point, the repertoire was dominated by expanded TRB clones first identified before ART initiation, although this dominance fluctuated and, in many PLHIV, declined after ART.

This clone was recorded only once. This clone's antigen is unknown. Base qualities are not provided; no much larger clone lies one nucleotide away. Taken from cysteine to phenylalanine, the CDR3 has 15 residues. Only the CDR3 region is kept as DNA, spanning 45 bases read in frame from base 1. The germline V end is reduced by 3 bases and the J end by 2 bases; junction bases left unmatched: 7. CDR1 and CDR2 are drawn from the germline V gene (reference sequence): MNHEY, SMNVEV. Participants were included only if at least one PBMC sample before ART initiation and at least two post-ART samples were available. Every participant with HIV received treatment in the United States of America. Before DNA extraction, cryopreserved samples of roughly 0.95-10 million PBMC were thawed and washed. At the time of the earliest PBMC sample for each participant with HIV, ages ranged from about 23 to 60 years. PBMC samples were contributed by each participant from 1-4 timepoints before ART initiation and 2-8 timepoints after ART initiation, with a median of 7 samples. For every participant, serial HIV viral load, CD4+ T-cell count, ART history and demographic data were obtained. Genomic DNA was extracted from unsorted PBMC with a Qiagen kit on a QIAcube, with processing performed in batches of 12 samples.

The immunoSEQ hsTCRB v3.0 assay was used at survey level resolution to sequence the TRB variable region. A depth of roughly 35,000-55,000 T-cell genomes per sample was targeted for TRB sequencing. TRB libraries were pooled and sequenced on an Illumina MiSeq using a v3 150-cycle kit. Concerning the study's data processing: Repertoire analysis was run in R within a reproducible Nextflow workflow that covered QC, data transformation and analysis. LymphoSeq2, an R package for AIRR-Seq data exploration, was used to implement custom analyses. A handful of samples yielding fewer than 5000 total TRB sequences were excluded, leaving 188 analyzed HIV repertoires. Among the approximately 190 HIV repertoires that were kept, roughly 58 were collected before ART initiation and some 130 were collected after ART initiation. Repertoires were downsampled to 5000 TRB nucleotide sequences, with summary statistics averaged over 100 downsampling iterations. TRB sequences were retained for analysis only if CDR3 regions of at least seven amino acids were present. Diversity was measured with a Shannon entropy-derived clonality score and the Gini coefficient. In repertoire networks, the top 5000 CDR3 amino acid sequences were linked whenever an edit distance of one separated two sequences. Antigen specificity groups and MHC restriction were predicted for TRB CDR3 amino acid sequences with GLIPH2. To flag known associations with CMV, EBV, HIV or tissue antigens, CDR3 amino acid sequences were compared against VDJdb and McPAS-TCR. Pre-ART, post-ART and control groups were compared with Wilcoxon signed-rank tests and Holm-Bonferroni correction. TCRdb retrieved this table from immuneACCESS and kept in-frame rearrangements only. Not all clones are present; in checked studies, unresolved V genes account for under half, and no reason is known for the remainder. V, J and clone size are those of that table, while D and trimming were read from the DNA. In this sample the table shows over 20,000 clones, around 86% of which occur a single time. Roughly a quarter of the sample rests with the top ten.

The receptor comes from a man aged 50 to 60 with HIV. The chain couples TRBV27 to TRBJ2-7; 7 bases in the junction line up with TRBD1. This sample comprised unsorted PBMCs, obtained 0.4 years after starting antiretroviral therapy. The CDR3 region reads CASSFVGQSTYEQYF. DNA sequence: TGTGCCAGCAGTTTTGTGGGACAGTCGACCTACGAGCAGTACTTC.